This record concerns one TCR beta chain sequence. As yet, its antigen is unknown. This sample stems from a study of T cell responses to AZD1222 COVID-19 vaccine. Study observations and caveats: Of spike-specific TCRs, nearly half reportedly target regions left unmutated in variants. Spike-specific TCRs gained breadth and depth after people received two AZD1222 doses. Seropositive at baseline were only 5 or 6 AZD1222 recipients. Clonal diversity was possibly underestimated, and white British individuals and females predominated among donors.

Assay: immunoSEQ multiplex PCR; the TCRdb copy retains only in-frame clones and omits some. This table has some 180,000 clones, roughly 94% appearing once. The CDR3 extends over 14 amino acids. V was pared by 1 base and J by 2 bases, with 7 bases between. CDR1 is SGHNT and CDR2 is YENEEA in the germline V gene. The receptor comes from an adult who received the AZD1222 COVID-19 vaccine. Sequencing used peripheral blood, obtained 28 days after the second AZD1222 dose. V usage is TRBV11-3 and J usage is TRBJ2-3, with D hard to call. The CDR3 nucleotides read TGTGCCAGCAGCTTAGCGTCGGCCACAGATACGCAGTATTTT. Its protein product is CASSLASATDTQYF. Full variable domain (missing parts from reference TRBV11-3 and TRBJ2-3): EAGVVQSPRYKIIEKKQPVAFWCNPISGHNTLYWYLQNLGQGPELLIRYENEEAVDDSQLPKDRFSAERLKGVDSTLKIQPAELGDSAVYLCASSLASATDTQYFGPGTRLTVL.